This T cell receptor beta chain appears in the sequencing data of a study of control samples from healthy donors and cancer patients. The CDR3 covers 12 residues. Germline CDR1 reads LNHDA; CDR2 reads SQIVND (reference sequence). After removal of 9 bases from V and 3 bases from J, the junction contained 3 bases not matched to a gene. Here immunoSEQ multiplex PCR was the method, and the copy in TCRdb shows in-frame clones only, minus some. The sample records more than 50,000 clones, approximately 86% being singletons. The gene calls are TRBV19 and TRBJ1-1, with 8 bases matching TRBD1. Sample: blood. This clonotype was sampled from a man in his fifties or sixties in good health. The CDR3 coding sequence is TGTGCCAGCGACAGGGGTGACACTGAAGCTTTCTTT. This codes for CASDRGDTEAFF.